The T cell receptor (beta chain) described here comes from a study of T cell repertoires in cytomegalovirus infection. Whole-study findings and limits: CMV-specific TCR beta clonotypes restricted by HLA-C dominated the ex vivo response.

The CDR3 loop spans 14 amino acids. The V segment lost 4 bases and the J segment 7 bases; nucleotides outside the gene matches: 5. Germline CDR1 and CDR2: SGHVS and FNYEAQ. This clonotype was observed many times. Its target is not known. TCRdb re-derived calls from the reads in MiXCR, one entry per CDR3 protein. The data show under 600,000 distinct CDR3 sequences, with approximately 15% seen just once and 20% to 30% held by the top ten. Sequenced: CD8+ T cells from PBMCs. The chain carries TRBV7-6 and TRBJ1-5, with 9 positions matching TRBD1. The TCR sequence derives from a human donor in good health (CMV status not recorded). Some clones in this sample may be carry-over from other donors' samples. Written as DNA, the CDR3 is TGTGCCAGCAGCTATGGGACAGGGCAACAGCCCCAGCATTTT. This translates into CASSYGTGQQPQHF.